This T cell receptor (beta chain) derives from a study of control samples from healthy donors and cancer patients. V was pared by 4 bases and J by 10 bases, with 13 bases between. CDR3 size: 13 residues. Germline V gene lookup returns CDR1 SNHLY and CDR2 FYNNEI. The method was immunoSEQ multiplex PCR; TCRdb's version includes in-frame clones alone and lacks a portion of them. The sample consists of 90,000 or so clones, about 88% of them appearing once. The J gene is TRBJ1-4, the V gene TRBV2; D is uncertain. The sequence derives from an older woman in good health. The material sequenced was blood. As DNA, the CDR3 is TGTGCCAGCAGTGTCTCGGAGGAATCAAAACTGTTTTTT. This translates into CASSVSEESKLFF.